These T cell receptor beta chains were read from a single sample in a study of post-analysis software for immune sequencing data. In TCRdb, the PCR reads were re-called with MiXCR into one record per CDR3 protein. The sample gives fewer than 900,000 distinct CDR3 sequences, 35% to 55% of which show up once; over 4.5% is in the top ten. Sequenced material: blood. These receptors were obtained from a girl between 5 and 17 years old with multiple sclerosis. CDR3s include the opening cysteine and the closing phenylalanine or tryptophan. The order of the fields is V gene, CDR3 protein.

v_call: TRBV4-3; cdr3_aa: CASSQGASGSLDTQYF
v_call: TRBV30; cdr3_aa: CAYDTDTQYF
v_call: TRBV20-1; cdr3_aa: CSARLTPGAFF
v_call: TRBV29-1; cdr3_aa: CSGDQGGDEQFF
v_call: TRBV28; cdr3_aa: CASSLTTGNSYNEQFF
v_call: TRBV5-1; cdr3_aa: CASSRRGPNTDTQYF
v_call: TRBV12-3/TRBV12-4; cdr3_aa: CASSFGSTGRDYNEQFF
v_call: TRBV5-6; cdr3_aa: CASSLTSSHQPQHF
v_call: TRBV25-1; cdr3_aa: CASGEGQGDGEKLFF
v_call: TRBV10-1; cdr3_aa: CASSLAGEGNNEQFF
v_call: TRBV7-2; cdr3_aa: CASSFSGRTNVQPQHF
v_call: TRBV7-9; cdr3_aa: CASSSVTSGRPSGANVLTF
v_call: TRBV7-2; cdr3_aa: CASSVNIGITQYF
v_call: TRBV20-1; cdr3_aa: CSARDRTEQPQHF
v_call: TRBV7-3; cdr3_aa: CASSRSPAGVIDTQYF
v_call: TRBV7-2; cdr3_aa: CASSQRGQGSTGELFF
v_call: TRBV29-1; cdr3_aa: CSVGEQKETQYF
v_call: TRBV6-5; cdr3_aa: CASSYGAGGISGANVLTF
v_call: TRBV9; cdr3_aa: CASSSKTGLYGYTF
v_call: TRBV20-1; cdr3_aa: CSARDLRTSGFYEQYF
v_call: TRBV29-1; cdr3_aa: CSVTNGLAYNEQFF
v_call: TRBV6-5; cdr3_aa: CASSYLAGELHEQYF
v_call: TRBV7-9; cdr3_aa: CASSTNRDPRLSYEQYF
v_call: TRBV12-3/TRBV12-4; cdr3_aa: CASRDSGDEKLFF
v_call: TRBV7-2; cdr3_aa: CASSLATVRSYEQYF
v_call: TRBV6-5; cdr3_aa: CASSYTGGSYNSPLHF
v_call: TRBV20-1; cdr3_aa: CSAITGTGGLEDTQYF
v_call: TRBV25-1; cdr3_aa: CASSAWDRGLDNYGYTF
v_call: TRBV29-1; cdr3_aa: CSVEGPDSYNEQFF
v_call: TRBV6-4; cdr3_aa: CASSPNSQGAGDTQYF
v_call: TRBV6-1; cdr3_aa: CASSDAGDPISYEQYF
v_call: TRBV18; cdr3_aa: CASSPRDSAFSYEQYF
v_call: TRBV20-1; cdr3_aa: CSARGNVGQGVDEQYF
v_call: TRBV6-2/TRBV6-3; cdr3_aa: CASSPGLAGEDSYEQYF
v_call: TRBV18; cdr3_aa: CASSPYEGPYYEQYF